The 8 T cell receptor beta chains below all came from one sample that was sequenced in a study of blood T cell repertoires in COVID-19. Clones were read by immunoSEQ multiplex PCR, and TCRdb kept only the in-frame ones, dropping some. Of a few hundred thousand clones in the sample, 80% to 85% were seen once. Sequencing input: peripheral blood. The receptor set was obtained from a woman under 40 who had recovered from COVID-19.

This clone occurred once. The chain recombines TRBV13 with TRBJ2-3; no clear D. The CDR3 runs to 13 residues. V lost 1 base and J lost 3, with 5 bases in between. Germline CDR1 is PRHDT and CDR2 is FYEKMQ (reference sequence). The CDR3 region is CASSLERTDTQYF. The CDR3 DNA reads TGTGCCAGCAGCTTAGAACGGACAGATACGCAGTATTTT.

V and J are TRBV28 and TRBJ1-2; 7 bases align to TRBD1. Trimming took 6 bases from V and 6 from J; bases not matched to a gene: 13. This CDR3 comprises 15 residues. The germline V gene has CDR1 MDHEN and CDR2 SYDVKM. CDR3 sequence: CASSPAEGRGDGYTF. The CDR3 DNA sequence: TGTGCCAGCAGCCCTGCCGAGGGCAGGGGGGATGGCTACACCTTC.

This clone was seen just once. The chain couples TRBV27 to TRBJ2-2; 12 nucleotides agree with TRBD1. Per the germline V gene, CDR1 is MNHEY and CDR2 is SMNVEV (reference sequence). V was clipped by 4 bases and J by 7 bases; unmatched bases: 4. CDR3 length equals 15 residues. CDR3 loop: CASSSGTGGNGELFF. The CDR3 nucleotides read TGTGCCAGCAGTTCCGGGACAGGGGGCAACGGGGAGCTGTTTTTT.

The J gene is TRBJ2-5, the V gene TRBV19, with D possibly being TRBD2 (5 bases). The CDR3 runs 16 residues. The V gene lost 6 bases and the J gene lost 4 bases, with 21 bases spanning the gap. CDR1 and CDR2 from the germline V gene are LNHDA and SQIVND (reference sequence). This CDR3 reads CASSLLGSGPSETQYF. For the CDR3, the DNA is TGTGCCAGTAGCCTCCTCGGCAGCGGTCCATCAGAGACCCAGTACTTC.

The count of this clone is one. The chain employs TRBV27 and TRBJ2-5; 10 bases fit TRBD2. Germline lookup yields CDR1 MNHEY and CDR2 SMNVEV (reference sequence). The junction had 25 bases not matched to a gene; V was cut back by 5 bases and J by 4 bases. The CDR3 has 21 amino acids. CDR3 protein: CASSPTGIPSGGHPLGETQYF. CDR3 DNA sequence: TGTGCCAGCAGTCCCACCGGTATTCCTAGCGGGGGCCATCCTTTAGGAGAGACCCAGTACTTC.

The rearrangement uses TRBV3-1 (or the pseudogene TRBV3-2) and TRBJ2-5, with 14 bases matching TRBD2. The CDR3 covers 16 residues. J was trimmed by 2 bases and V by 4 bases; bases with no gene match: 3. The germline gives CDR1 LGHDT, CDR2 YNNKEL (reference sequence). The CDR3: CASSPWTSGRQETQYF. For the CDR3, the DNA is TGTGCCAGCAGCCCCTGGACTAGCGGGAGGCAAGAGACCCAGTACTTC.

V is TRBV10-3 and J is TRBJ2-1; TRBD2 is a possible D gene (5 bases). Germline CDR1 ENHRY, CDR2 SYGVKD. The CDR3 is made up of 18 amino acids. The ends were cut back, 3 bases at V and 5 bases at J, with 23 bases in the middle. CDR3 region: CAISDSPSGAERDNEQFF. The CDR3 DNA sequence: TGTGCCATCAGTGATTCCCCCAGCGGAGCGGAGAGGGACAATGAGCAGTTCTTC.

CDR3 nucleotides: TGCGCCAGCAGTCCCGGAGGTGGGCTCGGGGGCACTGAAGCTTTCTTT. This translates into CASSPGGGLGGTEAFF. The genes are TRBV5-1 and TRBJ1-1; maybe TRBD1 (5 bases). The CDR3 has 16 residues. The germline V gene has CDR1 SGHRS and CDR2 YFSETQ. V lost 5 bases and J lost 4, with 21 bases in between.